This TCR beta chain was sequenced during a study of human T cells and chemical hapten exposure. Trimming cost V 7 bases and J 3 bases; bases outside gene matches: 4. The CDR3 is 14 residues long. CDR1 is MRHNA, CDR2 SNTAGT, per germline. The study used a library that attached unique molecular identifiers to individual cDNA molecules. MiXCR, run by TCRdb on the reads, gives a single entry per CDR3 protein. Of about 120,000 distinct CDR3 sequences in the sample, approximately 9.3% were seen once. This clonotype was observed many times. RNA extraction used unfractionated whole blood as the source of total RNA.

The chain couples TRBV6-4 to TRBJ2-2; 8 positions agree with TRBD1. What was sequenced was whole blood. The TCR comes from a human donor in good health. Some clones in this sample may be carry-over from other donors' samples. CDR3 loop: CASKTGEDTGELFF. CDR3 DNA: TGTGCCAGCAAGACAGGGGAGGACACCGGGGAGCTGTTTTTT.